This T cell receptor beta chain was identified during a study of blood T cell repertoires in COVID-19. The wider study: Samples representing acute and convalescent COVID-19 were sourced from the United States, Italy and Spain. The cDNA or gDNA used as material had been derived from T cells, B-cell-depleted T cells, or PBMCs.

J lost 4 bases, V lost 0 bases, and 4 bases had no gene match. Germline lookup yields CDR1 MNHEY and CDR2 SVGAGI. CDR3 length: 16 residues. Methods used by the authors: The authors estimated nucleated cell counts from reference gene primer amplification. The protocol was immunoSEQ multiplex PCR, while the TCRdb copy is restricted to in-frame clones and leaves out a portion. The DNA gave D and trimming, while V, J and clone size come from that table. The sample lists some 200,000 clones, approximately 84% occurring once. The receptor comes from a woman in her twenties or thirties who had recovered from COVID-19. Input material: peripheral blood. The rearrangement uses TRBV6-5 and TRBJ2-3; 10 positions agree with TRBD2. DNA of the CDR3: TGTGCCAGCAGTTACTCACTAGCGGGATACGCAGATACGCAGTATTTT. Translation gives CASSYSLAGYADTQYF.